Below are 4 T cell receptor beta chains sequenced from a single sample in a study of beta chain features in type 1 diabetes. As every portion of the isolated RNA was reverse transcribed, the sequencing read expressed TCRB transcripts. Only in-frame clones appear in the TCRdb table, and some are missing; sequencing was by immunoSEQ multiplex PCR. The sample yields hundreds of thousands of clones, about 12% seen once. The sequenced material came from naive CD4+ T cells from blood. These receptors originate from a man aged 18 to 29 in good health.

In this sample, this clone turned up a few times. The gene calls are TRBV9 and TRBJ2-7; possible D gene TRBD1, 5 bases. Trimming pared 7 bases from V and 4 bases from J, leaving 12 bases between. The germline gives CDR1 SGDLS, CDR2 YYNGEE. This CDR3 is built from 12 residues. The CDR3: CASGRTLYEQYF. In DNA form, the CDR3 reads TGTGCCAGCGGACGGACACTGTACGAGCAGTACTTC.

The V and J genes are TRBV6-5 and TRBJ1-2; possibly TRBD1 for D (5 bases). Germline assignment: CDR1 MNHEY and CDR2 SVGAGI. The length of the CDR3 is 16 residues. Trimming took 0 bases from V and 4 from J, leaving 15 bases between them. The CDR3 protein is CASSYSGGGASYGYTF. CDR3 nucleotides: TGTGCCAGCAGTTACTCTGGTGGAGGGGCCTCCTATGGCTACACCTTC.

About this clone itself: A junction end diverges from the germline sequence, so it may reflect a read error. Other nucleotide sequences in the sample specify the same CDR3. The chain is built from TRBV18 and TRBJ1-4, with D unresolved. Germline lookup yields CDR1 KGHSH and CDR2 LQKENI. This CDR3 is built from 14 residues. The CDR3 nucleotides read TGCGCCAGCTCACCCAGCGGAGCTAATGAAAAACTGTTTTTT. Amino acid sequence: CASSPSGANEKLFF.

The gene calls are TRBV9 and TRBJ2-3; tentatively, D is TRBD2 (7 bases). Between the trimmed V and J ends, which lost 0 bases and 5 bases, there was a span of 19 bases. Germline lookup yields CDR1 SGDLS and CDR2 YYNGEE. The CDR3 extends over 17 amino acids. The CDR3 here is CASSVAGFGGGLDTQYF. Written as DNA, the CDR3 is TGTGCCAGCAGCGTAGCTGGGTTCGGCGGGGGCCTAGATACGCAGTATTTT.